This TCR beta chain was found in a study of cytomegalovirus exposure and HLA in healthy donors (dated by TCRdb to 2016 to 2017). Regarding the study in general: The approximately 710 repertoires of the first cohort and the 95 to 150 validation repertoires were produced on the same platform, according to a later analysis. Along with the approximately 670-subject first cohort, a separate validation cohort of over a hundred different subjects was used. The study aimed to test whether signatures of past pathogen exposure could be identified by cataloging public T cell receptors. High-throughput TCR immunosequencing, statistical association of individual TCRs with disease status, and machine learning were combined to predict cytomegalovirus infection status.

CDR1 is given as SGHAT and CDR2 as FQNNGV, both from the germline V gene. At the junction V is shortened by 1 base and J by 7 bases, with 8 bases in between. From the cysteine up to the phenylalanine, the CDR3 has a length of 13 residues. CDR3 DNA only is kept here, 39 bases in frame from base 1. About this clone: This clone's antigen is unknown. Per-base qualities were not stored, and no clone one base away is much larger.

Donors formed part of the validation cohort, which comprised fewer than 150 subjects and was distinct from the first cohort of fewer than 750 subjects. Overall study outcomes, separate from this receptor: It was suggested by the authors that the approach could potentially be generalized to other disease states and immunological phenotypes. Most TCR sequences were seen in very few donors, while some public TCRs were found in many individuals. A later analysis found that TCRs clustered in the first cohort also tended to co-occur in the 120 validation repertoires, with 94% of cluster scores above 0. In vitro tests confirmed that a few of the cytomegalovirus-associated TCR beta chains recognize cytomegalovirus antigens. A later analysis lacked HLA typing for the validation cohort, so it scored co-occurrence in that cohort across all 120 repertoires. A total of 164 TCR beta chains were listed by the study as associated with cytomegalovirus. In both the original and validation cohorts, the classifier was reported to diagnose cytomegalovirus status with high specificity and sensitivity.

To prepare the library, the immunoSEQ multiplex PCR assay was applied. Processing in the source paper ran as follows. A statistical classification framework was built for diagnosing cytomegalovirus status from the catalog of TCR beta chain sequences. Drawn from immuneACCESS, this table holds only the in-frame rearrangements with V and J called that TCRdb kept. Clones are partly lost; checked studies trace under half to an unresolved V gene and leave the rest unexplained. V, J and clone size are taken as reported in that table, and D and trimming were inferred from the DNA itself. The sample table lists 190,000 or so clones, around 81% of them with a count of one. The biggest ten clones account for 2.8% of the sample.

This TCR derives from a woman aged 18 to 35 in good health and CMV-seropositive. The receptor chain draws on TRBV11-2 and TRBJ2-1; the D segment could be TRBD2, given 5 matching bases. What was sequenced was PBMCs. The CDR3 region reads CASSLVGGNEQFF. The DNA is as follows: TGTGCCAGCAGCTTAGTAGGCGGGAATGAGCAGTTCTTC.